A single sample is the source of the 28 T cell receptor beta chains below, sequenced in a study of shared clonotypes between healthy human individuals. Repertoires were generated with immunoSEQ multiplex PCR, while TCRdb's copy carries only in-frame clones and drops some. Counted here are just over 2,000,000 clones, roughly 95% occurring once; the ten biggest clones make up 0.1% to 0.15%. Sequencing input: naive CD4+ T cells sorted from blood. Specified subset: CD45RA+ positively selected. These TCRs come from a man aged 18 to 29 in good health.

The rearrangement joins TRBV6-4 to TRBJ1-2, with D unresolved. Trimming cost V 6 bases and J 0 bases, with 8 bases left between them. Looked up from germline, CDR1 is MRHNA and CDR2 is SNTAGT. The CDR3 runs to 13 residues. The CDR3 spells CASSPGSNYGYTF. The CDR3 DNA is TGTGCCAGCAGCCCCGGTTCTAACTATGGCTACACCTTC.

The gene calls are TRBV7-8 and TRBJ2-5, with D unclear. The germline V and J ends were trimmed by 2 bases and 4 bases, with 5 bases remaining between them. Germline CDR1 is SGHVS and CDR2 is FQNEAQ. The CDR3 totals 12 residues. CDR3 residues: CASSLLGETQYF. The CDR3 bases are TGTGCCAGCAGCTTACTGGGAGAGACCCAGTACTTC.

This chain joins TRBV9 and TRBJ2-1; 7 nucleotides line up with TRBD2. The CDR3 sequence is 15 residues long. Losses at the gene ends were 5 bases for V and 2 bases for J; bases not matched to a gene: 7. Germline lookup yields CDR1 SGDLS and CDR2 YYNGEE. The DNA of the CDR3 is TGTGCCAGCAGTGTCACTAGCGAAACCTACAATGAGCAGTTCTTC. This sequence encodes CASSVTSETYNEQFF.

In DNA, the CDR3 is TGCGCCAGCAGCCCCTCCCCGGGGGCGGTGAACACTGAAGCTTTCTTT. Protein sequence: CASSPSPGAVNTEAFF. The V and J genes are TRBV5-1 and TRBJ1-1, with a tentative D call TRBD1 (6 bases). Trimming shortened V by 4 bases and J by 0 bases, and 16 bases separated the two germline ends. The CDR3 contains 16 residues. Per germline, CDR1 SGHRS and CDR2 YFSETQ.

The J gene is TRBJ1-6, the V gene TRBV7-9; D call uncertain. V was pared by 1 base and J by 10 bases, with 5 bases between. Germline CDR1 SEHNR, CDR2 FQNEAQ (reference sequence). The CDR3 is made up of 12 amino acids. The DNA for the CDR3 is TGTGCCAGCAGCTTAGATTTCTCACCCCTCCACTTT. Translated: CASSLDFSPLHF.

This clone showed up just a few times. The V call is TRBV19, the J call TRBJ1-3; D is unclear. The germline gives CDR1 LNHDA, CDR2 SQIVND (reference sequence). This CDR3 comprises 16 residues. With 5 bases removed from V and 0 bases from J, the gap between germline ends came to 14 bases. As DNA, the CDR3 is TGTGCCAGTAGTGTTCGGACTGGCGGCTCTGGAAACACCATATATTTT. It encodes CASSVRTGGSGNTIYF.

The chain combines TRBV4-1 with TRBJ1-6, with D uncertain. This CDR3 has 20 residues. CDR1 is MGHRA, CDR2 YSYEKL, per germline. Trimming stripped 5 bases from V and 0 bases from J, with 23 bases between. Written as DNA, the CDR3 is TGCGCCAGCAGCAGGTTGAGGCCCGTTAATAAGAGCTCCTATAATTCACCCCTCCACTTT. Translation gives CASSRLRPVNKSSYNSPLHF.

The V gene is TRBV5-4, the J gene TRBJ2-3; no reliable D call. The CDR3 has 12 residues. The V gene lost 7 bases and the J gene lost 1 base, with 7 bases spanning the gap. Germline CDR1 SGHNT, CDR2 YYREEE (reference sequence). DNA of the CDR3: TGTGCCAGCCGAGACCGCACAGATACGCAGTATTTT. It specifies CASRDRTDTQYF.

With respect to this clone: The sample holds other DNA sequences that translate to the same CDR3. This chain joins TRBV5-1 and TRBJ1-4, with unresolved D. V was shortened by 0 bases and J by 3 bases, with 9 bases between the two germline ends. The CDR3 covers 15 residues. Per germline, CDR1 SGHRS and CDR2 YFSETQ. The CDR3 loop is CASSLVPGANEKLFF. For the CDR3, the DNA is TGCGCCAGCAGCTTGGTGCCTGGGGCTAATGAAAAACTGTTTTTT.

The chain links TRBV7-2 to TRBJ2-1; tentatively, D is TRBD2 (5 bases). CDR3 length equals 12 residues. The germline V gene encodes CDR1 SGHTA and CDR2 FQGNSA. V dropped 1 base and J dropped 7 bases, with 5 bases sitting between them. The CDR3 DNA sequence: TGTGCCAGCAGCTTAGTAGCGAATGAGCAGTTCTTC. Residues: CASSLVANEQFF.

The gene calls are TRBV5-6 and TRBJ2-7; either TRBD1 or TRBD2 may supply D (5 bases each). CDR1 SGHDT and CDR2 YYEEEE come from the germline V gene. Trimming took off 4 bases at V and 7 bases at J, with 21 bases between the two ends. This CDR3 is built from 15 residues. CDR3 nucleotide sequence: TGTGCCAGCAGCCAGGCCGGGACCGGATCCCTGGAGCAGTACTTC. The encoded protein is CASSQAGTGSLEQYF.

V usage is TRBV30 and J usage is TRBJ1-1; D not resolved. The CDR3 extends over 12 amino acids. The V end lost 3 bases, the J end lost 4 bases, and 9 bases lay between the germline ends. Germline CDR1 GTSNPN, CDR2 SVGIG (reference sequence). CDR3 DNA sequence: TGTGCCTGGAGCGGGGAGGGCACTGAAGCTTTCTTT. Translating it yields CAWSGEGTEAFF.

The chain couples TRBV2 to TRBJ1-1, with 9 bases aligning to TRBD1. J was trimmed by 5 bases and V by 2 bases; bases with no gene match: 9. CDR1 and CDR2 from the germline V gene are SNHLY and FYNNEI. The CDR3 has 16 residues. CDR3 loop: CASSELRPGTGTEAFF. The CDR3 region has the DNA TGTGCCAGCAGTGAACTCCGTCCCGGGACAGGGACTGAAGCTTTCTTT.

The chain is built from TRBV4-1 and TRBJ1-2; D possibly corresponds to TRBD1 (6 bases). CDR1 MGHRA and CDR2 YSYEKL come from the germline V gene. This CDR3 region has 19 residues. The V gene lost 0 bases and the J gene lost 4 bases, with 24 bases spanning the gap. For the CDR3, the DNA is TGCGCCAGCAGCCAAGACCGCGGCAGCAACCACAGGGAGGGCTATGGCTACACCTTC. It yields the protein CASSQDRGSNHREGYGYTF.

V is TRBV4-2 and J is TRBJ2-5, with D possibly TRBD2 on 6 matching bases. CDR3 length: 15 amino acids. Germline CDR1 is LGHNA and CDR2 is YNFKEQ. Deletions cut 0 bases from V and 2 bases from J, with 10 bases between. CDR3 sequence reads: CASSQDRGTQETQYF. The CDR3 DNA is TGTGCCAGCAGCCAAGACCGGGGGACTCAAGAGACCCAGTACTTC.

The chain couples TRBV6-5 to TRBJ2-7; D ambiguous. The length of the CDR3 is 13 residues. The germline V gene has CDR1 MNHEY and CDR2 SVGAGI. Trimming cost V 0 bases and J 7 bases, with 10 bases left between them. The CDR3 sequence is CASSYSRALEQYF. Here the CDR3 DNA reads TGTGCCAGCAGTTACTCCCGCGCGCTTGAGCAGTACTTC.

The V gene is TRBV28, the J gene TRBJ2-7; 7 nucleotides align to TRBD2. The CDR3 contains 13 residues. Germline V gives CDR1 MDHEN, CDR2 SYDVKM. V shed 7 bases and J 4 bases; nucleotides not matched to a gene: 7. CDR3 DNA: TGTGCCAGCATAAGGCAGGGAGGGTACGAGCAGTACTTC. Translated: CASIRQGGYEQYF.

This chain joins TRBV11-1 and TRBJ2-6; D could derive from TRBD1 or TRBD2 (6 bases each). Trimming took 1 base from V and 1 from J, leaving 14 bases between them. Germline values: CDR1 SGHAT, CDR2 FQDESV (reference sequence). The CDR3 totals 18 residues. DNA for the CDR3: TGTGCCAGCAGCTTAGAAGGGGGGCCGAAATCTGGGGCCAACGTCCTGACTTTC. Protein: CASSLEGGPKSGANVLTF.

V and J are TRBV11-2 and TRBJ1-1; a possible D gene is TRBD1 (6 bases). Trimming took 4 bases from V and 1 from J, leaving 10 bases between them. The CDR3 runs to 14 residues. The germline V gene has CDR1 SGHAT and CDR2 FQNNGV. The CDR3 loop is CASSWEDRNTEAFF. The CDR3, as DNA: TGTGCCAGCAGCTGGGAGGACAGGAACACTGAAGCTTTCTTT.

The V call is TRBV25-1, the J call TRBJ2-7, with 12 bases matching TRBD1. Germline loops: CDR1 MGHDK, CDR2 SYGVNS. The CDR3 runs to 13 residues. V shed 5 bases, J shed 7 bases, and the junction held 3 bases outside the gene matches. The CDR3 reads CASSKGQGAEQYF. The CDR3 DNA reads TGTGCCAGCAGTAAGGGACAGGGGGCAGAGCAGTACTTC.

The rearrangement joins TRBV18 to TRBJ2-1, with a weak D call TRBD1 (5 bases). V lost 7 bases and J 7 bases, leaving 17 bases between the germline ends. The germline V gene has CDR1 KGHSH and CDR2 LQKENI. This CDR3 has 14 amino acids. Here the CDR3 DNA reads TGTGCCAGCTTTCCCTCTCTGACAGATAATGAGCAGTTCTTC. It is translated as CASFPSLTDNEQFF.

The rearrangement joins TRBV30 to TRBJ2-5; 16 bases match TRBD2. With V trimmed by 3 bases and J by 3 bases, 4 bases remained unmatched. The CDR3 loop spans 16 amino acids. The germline CDR1 and CDR2 sequences are GTSNPN and SVGIG (reference sequence). CDR3: CAWRGGTSGREETQYF. The CDR3 DNA is TGTGCCTGGAGGGGTGGGACTAGCGGGAGGGAAGAGACCCAGTACTTC.

Only one count was recorded for this clone. The chain links TRBV7-2 to TRBJ2-3; D is perhaps TRBD1 or TRBD2 (6 bases each). Germline-derived CDR1 and CDR2 are SGHTA and FQGNSA. This CDR3 comprises 13 residues. V shed 3 bases and J shed 4 bases, with 8 bases lying between them. CDR3 sequence: CASSFGGPDTQYF. As DNA, the CDR3 is TGTGCCAGCAGCTTCGGGGGCCCAGATACGCAGTATTTT.

The V call is TRBV2, the J call TRBJ1-1; no firm D call. CDR1 and CDR2 from the germline V gene are SNHLY and FYNNEI. This CDR3 is 12 amino acids long. The ends were cut back, 7 bases at V and 4 bases at J, with 10 bases in the middle. The chain's CDR3 is CASNQVGTEAFF. DNA for the CDR3: TGTGCCAGCAACCAAGTGGGCACTGAAGCTTTCTTT.

This chain connects TRBV4-1 to TRBJ2-1; TRBD2 aligns across 10 bases. Germline V gives CDR1 MGHRA, CDR2 YSYEKL. V gave up 4 bases and J gave up 6 bases; unmatched junction bases: 9. CDR3 length: 16 residues. The CDR3: CASSRKEREGSNEQFF. In nucleotides, the CDR3 is TGCGCCAGCAGCCGCAAAGAGCGGGAGGGCAGCAATGAGCAGTTCTTC.

This clone occurred once. V usage is TRBV7-9 and J usage is TRBJ1-4; TRBD1 matches 8 bases. Germline assignment: CDR1 SEHNR and CDR2 FQNEAQ (reference sequence). J gave up 4 bases and V 5 bases, and 12 bases lay outside the gene matches. This CDR3 region has 17 residues. CDR3 region: CASSAQGVSTFNEKLFF. The CDR3 bases are TGTGCCAGCAGCGCACAGGGGGTGTCGACCTTTAATGAAAAACTGTTTTTT.

The chain is built from TRBV14 and TRBJ2-2, with D perhaps assigned TRBD1 or TRBD2 (5 bases each). This CDR3 has 15 residues. The V end was cut by 1 base, the J end by 1 base, with 7 bases between. Germline-derived CDR1 and CDR2 are SGHDN and FVKESK. The DNA of the CDR3 is TGTGCCAGCAGCCAAGTTGGGGGGAACACCGGGGAGCTGTTTTTT. This gives the protein CASSQVGGNTGELFF.

Details on this clone: This specimen includes other DNA sequences encoding the same CDR3. The gene calls are TRBV18 and TRBJ2-2; 7 positions match TRBD1. This CDR3 contains 15 residues. The V gene's germline CDR1 is KGHSH and CDR2 LQKENI. V dropped 1 base and J dropped 3; count of bases not matched to a gene: 2. CDR3 in DNA: TGTGCCAGCTCACCACAGGGGGCGCACACCGGGGAGCTGTTTTTT. This translates into CASSPQGAHTGELFF.